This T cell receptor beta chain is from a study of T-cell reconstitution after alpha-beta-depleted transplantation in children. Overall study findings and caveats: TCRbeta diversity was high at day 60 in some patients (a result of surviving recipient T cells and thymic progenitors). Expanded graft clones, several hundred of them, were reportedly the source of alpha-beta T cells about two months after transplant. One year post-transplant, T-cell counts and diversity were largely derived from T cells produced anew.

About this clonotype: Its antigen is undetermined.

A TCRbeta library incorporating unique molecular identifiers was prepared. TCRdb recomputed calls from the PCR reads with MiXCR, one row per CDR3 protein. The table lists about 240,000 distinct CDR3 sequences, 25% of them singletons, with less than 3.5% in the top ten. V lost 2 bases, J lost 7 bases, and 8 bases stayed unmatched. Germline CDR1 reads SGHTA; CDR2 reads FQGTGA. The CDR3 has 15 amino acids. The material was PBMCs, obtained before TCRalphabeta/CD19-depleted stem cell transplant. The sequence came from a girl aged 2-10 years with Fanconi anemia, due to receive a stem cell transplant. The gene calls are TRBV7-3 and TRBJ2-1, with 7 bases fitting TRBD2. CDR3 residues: CASSLGTTSGNEQFF. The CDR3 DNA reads TGTGCCAGCAGCTTAGGGACTACCTCTGGAAATGAGCAGTTCTTC.